Shown below are 2 T cell receptor beta chains from a single sample sequenced in a study of cytomegalovirus exposure and HLA in healthy donors. The PCR contained 60 Vbeta and 13 Jbeta primers. Clones were read by immunoSEQ multiplex PCR, and TCRdb kept only the in-frame ones, dropping some. This table has 95,000 to 110,000 clones, 60% to 80% appearing once. Sample: PBMCs. The source is a man between 60 and 70 years old in good health and CMV-seropositive.

The J gene is TRBJ1-6, the V gene TRBV1; the table's D call, TRBD1, has no DNA check behind it. TRBV1 is a pseudogene segment. The CDR3 runs to 14 residues. The CDR3 loop is CTSSRRVTAGTLHF. CDR3 nucleotides: TGCACCAGCAGCCGACGAGTCACTGCAGGGACCCTCCACTTT.

The V call is TRBV28, the J call TRBJ1-5; no clear D gene. Germline lookup yields CDR1 MDHEN and CDR2 SYDVKM. V was cut by 8 bases and J by 4 bases, with 9 bases left in between. CDR3 size: 12 residues. The CDR3, as DNA: TGTGCCAGCCAGGCGTATAATCAGCCCCAGCATTTT. Protein: CASQAYNQPQHF.